This note documents a single T cell receptor beta chain sequence. Some clones are missing from TCRdb's copy, which holds only in-frame ones; the method was immunoSEQ multiplex PCR. The repertoire holds more than 4,000 clones, with approximately 92% as singletons. Germline V gene data show CDR1 as GTSNPN and CDR2 as SVGIG (reference sequence). The CDR3 runs to 15 residues. With 3 bases removed from V and 1 base from J, the gap between germline ends came to 15 bases. This sample was included in a study of stem cell transplantation in POMP-related autoinflammatory disease. The TCR originated in a human patient with POMP-related autoinflammation and immune dysregulation (PRAID). The graft donor may account for some of the T cells. The chain carries TRBV30 and TRBJ1-1; a weak D match, TRBD1 (6 bases). The sample here was CD8+ T cells from PBMCs, taken after stem cell transplantation. The CDR3 sequence: CAWRANRVPNTEAFF. CDR3 nucleotide sequence: TGTGCCTGGAGGGCAAACAGGGTTCCGAACACTGAAGCTTTCTTT.